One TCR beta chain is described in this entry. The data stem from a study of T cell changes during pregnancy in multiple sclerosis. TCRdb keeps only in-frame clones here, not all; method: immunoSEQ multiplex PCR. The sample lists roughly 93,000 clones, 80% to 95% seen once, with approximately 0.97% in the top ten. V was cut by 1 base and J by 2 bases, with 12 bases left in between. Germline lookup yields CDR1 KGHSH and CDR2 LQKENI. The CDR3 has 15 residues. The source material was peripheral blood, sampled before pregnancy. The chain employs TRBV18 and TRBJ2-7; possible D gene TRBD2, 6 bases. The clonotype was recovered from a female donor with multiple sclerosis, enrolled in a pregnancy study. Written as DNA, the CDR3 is TGTGCCAGCTCACCACAAAGACTAGAAACCTACGAGCAGTACTTC. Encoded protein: CASSPQRLETYEQYF.